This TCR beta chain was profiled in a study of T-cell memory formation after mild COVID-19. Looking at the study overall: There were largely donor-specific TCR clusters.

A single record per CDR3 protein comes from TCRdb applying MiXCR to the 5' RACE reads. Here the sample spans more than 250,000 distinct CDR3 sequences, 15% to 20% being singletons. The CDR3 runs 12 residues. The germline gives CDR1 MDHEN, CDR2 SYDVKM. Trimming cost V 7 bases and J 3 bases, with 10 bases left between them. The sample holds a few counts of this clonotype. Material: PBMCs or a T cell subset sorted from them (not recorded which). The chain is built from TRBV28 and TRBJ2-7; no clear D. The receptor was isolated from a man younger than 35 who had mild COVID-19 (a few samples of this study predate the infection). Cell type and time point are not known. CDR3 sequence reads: CASTPPNYEQYV. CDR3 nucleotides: TGTGCCAGCACTCCTCCTAACTACGAGCAGTACGTC.